This T cell receptor beta chain was sequenced for a study of CXCR3-negative and CXCR3-positive naive CD8 T cells. The CDR3 extends over 15 amino acids. CDR1 SGHKS and CDR2 YYEKEE come from the germline V gene (reference sequence). Naivety in CD8+ T cells corresponded to a CD45RO-CCR7+CD27+CD95- phenotype. Findings and limits, study-wide: TRB CDR3 hydrophobicity was greater in CXCR3-positive naive cells than in CXCR3-negative naive cells. Comparison of naive CXCR3-negative and CXCR3-positive cells revealed similar TRBV-TRBJ usage, while memory cells differed. For memory CD8+ cells diversity was much lower, but both naive subsets had comparably high diversity. Surface CD5 was comparable between naive subsets; TCR strength was inferred from TRB CDR3 properties.

Points on this clonotype: Its specificity is not known.

The TRB cDNA libraries were prepared by 5' RACE with UMI labels. TCRdb reanalyzed the 5' RACE reads, giving one entry per CDR3 protein sequence and no DNA. Reported are 150,000 to 160,000 distinct CDR3 sequences; the ten largest clones contain around 0.5%. This TCR derives from a human donor in good health. Some clones in this sample may be carry-over from other donors' samples. The rearrangement joins TRBV5-5 to TRBJ2-3; TCRdb selects TRBD1, and the lack of DNA leaves this call unchecked. Sequencing was performed on naive CXCR3+ CD8+ T cells from blood. Specified subset: CD45RO-CCR7+CD27+CD95- naive CD8+ T cells expressing CXCR3 (TNR3+). The CDR3 here is CASSSRGEITDTQYF.